The rows below give T cell receptor beta chains drawn from one sample of a study of regulatory T cells in long-lasting Graves disease. TCRdb redid the calling of the multiplex PCR reads with MiXCR, one entry per CDR3 protein. The table records more than 300,000 distinct CDR3 sequences, around a fifth of them present only once. The sample here was peripheral blood mononuclear cells (PBMCs), taken when the disease was refractory, from a patient treated with antithyroid drugs. The receptors shown here come from a female donor with Graves disease. The CDR3 runs from the conserved cysteine through the conserved F or W. Fields, in order: V gene, D gene, J gene, clone size, CDR3 DNA, CDR3 protein. D genes are given only for firm matches. The listing skips clone size in some rows; elsewhere it reads once, few, many or a size class.

TRBV2	TRBD1	TRBJ1-3	many	TGTGCCAGCAGTGGGGACAGTGGAAACACCATATATTTT	CASSGDSGNTIYF
TRBV11-2	TRBD1	TRBJ1-1	many	TGTGCCAGCAGATACCTTGCAGGCAGGGGGATTAACACTGAAGCTTTCTTT	CASRYLAGRGINTEAFF
TRBV7-2	TRBD2	TRBJ2-5	many	TGTGCCAGCAGCTTAGTTGTGACTAGCGGTCAAGGGACCCAGTACTTC	CASSLVVTSGQGTQYF
TRBV12-3/TRBV12-4	NA	TRBJ2-1	few	TGTGCCAGCAGTCGCATAGGCCGGAGGAGCAATGAGCAGTTCTTC	CASSRIGRRSNEQFF
TRBV2	NA	TRBJ2-7	many	TGTGCCAGCATGGTCAGACCAACCTACGAGCAGTACTTC	CASMVRPTYEQYF
TRBV6-4	NA	TRBJ2-1	NA	TGTGCCAGCAGTGACTCGGCCGACTCACACAATGAGCAGTTCTTC	CASSDSADSHNEQFF
TRBV6-1	NA	TRBJ2-3	few	TGTGCCAGCAGTGAGGAAGGAGGGAATTTTGATACGCAGTATTTT	CASSEEGGNFDTQYF
TRBV11-2	NA	TRBJ1-1	many	TGTGCCAGCAGCGAGTGGGGGGAGGGTACTGAAGCTTTCTTT	CASSEWGEGTEAFF
TRBV29-1	NA	TRBJ2-7	many	TGCAGCGTTGAAGACGCAGGGAGGACCTACGAGCAGTACTTC	CSVEDAGRTYEQYF
TRBV3-1	NA	TRBJ1-2	many	TGTGCCAGCAGCCAATTGGAGGGCTACACCTTC	CASSQLEGYTF
TRBV6-1	NA	TRBJ1-2	many	TGTGCCAGCAGTGAAGGGGCAGGCTACTATGGCTACACCTTC	CASSEGAGYYGYTF
TRBV5-1	NA	TRBJ2-2	few	TGCGCCAGCATCCTGCCCCCACGTCAATACACCGGGGAGCTGTTTTTT	CASILPPRQYTGELFF
TRBV29-1	NA	TRBJ1-2	many	TGCAGCGTTGAGTACTACACCTTC	CSVEYYTF
TRBV11-2	TRBD1	TRBJ2-5	many	TGTGCCAGCAGCTTAGTCTCATGGACAGGGCTCGGAGAGACCCAGTACTTC	CASSLVSWTGLGETQYF
TRBV7-2	TRBD2	TRBJ2-3	NA	TGTGCCAGCAGCTTAGTAGCGGGGGGGCATATAAATACGCAGTATTTT	CASSLVAGGHINTQYF
TRBV10-3	NA	TRBJ1-2	NA	TGTGCCATCAGCGTCGGACGGAGCTATGGCTACACCTTC	CAISVGRSYGYTF
TRBV6-9	NA	TRBJ1-1	few	TGTGCCAGCAGTTACGAAGGTATCGGGGACACTGAAGCTTCCTTT	CASSYEGIGDTEASF
TRBV28	NA	TRBJ1-1	once	TGTGCCACCAGGCGTAGGGTCATGAACACTGAAGCTTTCTTT	CATRRRVMNTEAFF
TRBV18	NA	TRBJ1-5	NA	TGTGCCAGCTCACCCCAGACAGCACTTCGAGGCAATCAGCCCCAGCATTTT	CASSPQTALRGNQPQHF
TRBV6-7	TRBD1	TRBJ1-1	many	TGTGCCAGCATCATGCAACAAGGGGGCCCGGACACTGAAGCTTTCTTT	CASIMQQGGPDTEAFF
TRBV7-3	TRBD1	TRBJ1-6	NA	TGTGCCAGCAGCTTAGGGACAGGCCGGTCACCCCTCCACTTT	CASSLGTGRSPLHF
TRBV7-9	NA	TRBJ2-4	few	TGTGCCAGCAGTGAATTCCCGGGACAGCGGGAGTCCTACGCCAAAAACATTCAGTACTTC	CASSEFPGQRESYAKNIQYF
TRBV24-1	TRBD2	TRBJ2-3	NA	TGTGCCACCAGTCGACGGAGCGGGATGGTCACAGATACGCAGTATTTT	CATSRRSGMVTDTQYF
TRBV7-8	NA	TRBJ2-7	many	TGTGCCAGCAGCTTGGCCTCTCCCGGGACCGCGGTCGAGCAGTACTTC	CASSLASPGTAVEQYF
TRBV7-3	TRBD2	TRBJ2-2	few	TGTGCCAGCAGCTTAACAGGGCGGCTAGCGGGAGACACCGGGGAGCTGTTTTTT	CASSLTGRLAGDTGELFF
TRBV2	NA	TRBJ1-5	NA	TGTGCCAGCAGTGAACTAGGGATTCAAAATCAGCCCCCGCATTTT	CASSELGIQNQPPHF
TRBV28	TRBD2	TRBJ2-7	many	TGTGCCAGCAGAGTAGCGGGAAAGCTTTCCTACGAGCAGTACTTC	CASRVAGKLSYEQYF
TRBV11-2	NA	TRBJ2-2	many	TGTGCCAGCAGCCCGGGACTCGTTAACACCGGGGAGCTGTTTTTT	CASSPGLVNTGELFF
TRBV3-1	NA	TRBJ1-1	few	TGTGCCAGCAGCCAAGGAGGGGCGGTCACTGAAGCTTTCTTT	CASSQGGAVTEAFF